This T cell receptor (beta chain) was sequenced during a study of beta chain features in type 1 diabetes. cDNA synthesis used the whole RNA isolate, giving expressed TCRB sequences. Sequencing was performed with immunoSEQ multiplex PCR; in TCRdb, only in-frame clones are kept and a portion is missing. The sample records 400,000 to 450,000 clones, around 14% being singletons. This clone turned up a few times. The TCR comes from a young man in good health. Sample: naive CD4+ T cells from blood.

The DNA for the CDR3 is TGTGCCAGCAGTGCGCTAGCGGGAGGGGGCCCAGATACGCAGTATTTT. Its protein is CASSALAGGGPDTQYF. This chain connects TRBV25-1 to TRBJ2-3, with 12 bases aligning to TRBD2. Germline V CDR1 and CDR2: MGHDK, SYGVNS. V was pared by 4 bases and J by 4 bases, with 6 bases of the junction left unmatched. This CDR3 region has 16 residues. The full variable domain, completed using reference TRBV25-1 and TRBJ2-3, is EADIYQTPRYLVIGTGKKITLECSQTMGHDKMYWYQQDPGMELHLIHYSYGVNSTEKGDLSSESTVSRIRTEHFPLTLESARPSHTSQYLCASSALAGGGPDTQYFGPGTRLTVL.